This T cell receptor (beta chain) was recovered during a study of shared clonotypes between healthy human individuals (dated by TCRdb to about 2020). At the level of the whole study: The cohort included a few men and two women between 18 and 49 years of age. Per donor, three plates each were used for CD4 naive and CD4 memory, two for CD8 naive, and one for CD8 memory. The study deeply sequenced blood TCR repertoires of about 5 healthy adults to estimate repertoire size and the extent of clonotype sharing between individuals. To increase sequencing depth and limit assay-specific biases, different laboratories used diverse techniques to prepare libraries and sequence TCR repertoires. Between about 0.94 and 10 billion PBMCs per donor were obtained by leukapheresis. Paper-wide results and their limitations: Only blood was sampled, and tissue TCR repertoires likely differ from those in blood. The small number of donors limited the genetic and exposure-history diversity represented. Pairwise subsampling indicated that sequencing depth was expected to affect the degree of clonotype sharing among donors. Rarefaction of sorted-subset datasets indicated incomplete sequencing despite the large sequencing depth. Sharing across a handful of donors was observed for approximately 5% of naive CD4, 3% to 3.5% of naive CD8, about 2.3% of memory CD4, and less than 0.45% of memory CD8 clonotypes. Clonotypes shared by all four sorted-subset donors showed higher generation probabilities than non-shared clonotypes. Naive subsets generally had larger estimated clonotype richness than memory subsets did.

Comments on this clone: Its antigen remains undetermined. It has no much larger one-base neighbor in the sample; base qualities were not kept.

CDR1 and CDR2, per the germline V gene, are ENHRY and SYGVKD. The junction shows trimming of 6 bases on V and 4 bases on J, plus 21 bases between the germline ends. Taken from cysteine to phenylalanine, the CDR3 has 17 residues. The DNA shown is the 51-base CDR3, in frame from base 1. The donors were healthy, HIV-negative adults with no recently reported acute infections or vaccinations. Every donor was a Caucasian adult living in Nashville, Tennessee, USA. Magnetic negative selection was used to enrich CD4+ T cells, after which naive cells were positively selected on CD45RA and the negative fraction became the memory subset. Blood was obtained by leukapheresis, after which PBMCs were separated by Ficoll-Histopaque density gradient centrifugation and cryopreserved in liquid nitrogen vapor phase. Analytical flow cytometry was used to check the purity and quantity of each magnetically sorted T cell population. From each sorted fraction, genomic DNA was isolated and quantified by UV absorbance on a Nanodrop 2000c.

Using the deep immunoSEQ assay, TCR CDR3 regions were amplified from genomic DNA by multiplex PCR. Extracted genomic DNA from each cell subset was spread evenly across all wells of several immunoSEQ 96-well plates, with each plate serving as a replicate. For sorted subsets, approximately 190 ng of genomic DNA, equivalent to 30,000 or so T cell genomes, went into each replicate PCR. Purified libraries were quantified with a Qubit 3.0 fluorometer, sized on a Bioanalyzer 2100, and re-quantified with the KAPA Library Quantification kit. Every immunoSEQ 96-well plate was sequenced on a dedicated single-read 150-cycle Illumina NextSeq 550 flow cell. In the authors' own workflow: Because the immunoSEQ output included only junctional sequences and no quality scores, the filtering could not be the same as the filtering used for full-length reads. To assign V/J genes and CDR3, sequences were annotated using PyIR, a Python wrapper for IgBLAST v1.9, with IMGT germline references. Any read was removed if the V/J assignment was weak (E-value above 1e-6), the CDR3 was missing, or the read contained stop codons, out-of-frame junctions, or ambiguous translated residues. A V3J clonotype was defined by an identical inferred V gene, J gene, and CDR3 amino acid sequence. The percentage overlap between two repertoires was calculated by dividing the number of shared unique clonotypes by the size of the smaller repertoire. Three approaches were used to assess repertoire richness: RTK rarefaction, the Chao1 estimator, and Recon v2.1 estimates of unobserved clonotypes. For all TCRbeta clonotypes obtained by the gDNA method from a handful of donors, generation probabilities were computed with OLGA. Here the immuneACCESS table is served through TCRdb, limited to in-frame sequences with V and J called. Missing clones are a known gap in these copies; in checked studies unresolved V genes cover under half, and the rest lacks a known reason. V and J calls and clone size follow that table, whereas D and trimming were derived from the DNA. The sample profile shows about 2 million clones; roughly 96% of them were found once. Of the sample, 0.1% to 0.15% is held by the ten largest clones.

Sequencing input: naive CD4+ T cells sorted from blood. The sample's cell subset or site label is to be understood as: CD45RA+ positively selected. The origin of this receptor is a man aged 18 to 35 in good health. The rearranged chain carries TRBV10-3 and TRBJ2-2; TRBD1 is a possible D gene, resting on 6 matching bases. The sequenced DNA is TGTGCCATCAGCGTCGAGTGGCAGGGGCAAGCCACCGGGGAGCTGTTTTTT. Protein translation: CAISVEWQGQATGELFF.